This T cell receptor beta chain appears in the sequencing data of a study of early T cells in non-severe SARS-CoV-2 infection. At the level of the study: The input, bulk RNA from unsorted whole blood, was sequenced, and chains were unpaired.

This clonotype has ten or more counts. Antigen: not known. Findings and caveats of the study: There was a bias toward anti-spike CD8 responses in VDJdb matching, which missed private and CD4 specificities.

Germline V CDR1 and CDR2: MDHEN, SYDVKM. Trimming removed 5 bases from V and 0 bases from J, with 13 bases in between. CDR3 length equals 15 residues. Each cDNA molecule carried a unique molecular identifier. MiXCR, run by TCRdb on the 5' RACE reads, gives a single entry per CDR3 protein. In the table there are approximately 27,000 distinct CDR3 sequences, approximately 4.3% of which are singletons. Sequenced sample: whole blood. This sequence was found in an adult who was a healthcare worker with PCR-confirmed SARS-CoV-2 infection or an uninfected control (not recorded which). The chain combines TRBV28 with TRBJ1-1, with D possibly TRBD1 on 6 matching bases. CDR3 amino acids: CASSTPGQLNTEAFF. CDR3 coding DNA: TGTGCCAGCAGTACCCCGGGACAACTGAACACTGAAGCTTTCTTT.